The T cell receptor beta chain described here comes from a study of T cell responses to AZD1222 COVID-19 vaccine. V was shortened by 2 bases and J by 5 bases, with 10 bases between the two germline ends. CDR1 and CDR2 (germline): GTSNPN, SVGIG (reference sequence). CDR3 size: 12 residues. Repertoires were generated with immunoSEQ multiplex PCR, while TCRdb's copy carries only in-frame clones and drops some. This sample has about 130,000 clones, with over 85% found just once. This chain connects TRBV30 to TRBJ2-7; perhaps TRBD1 as D (5 bases). The sequenced sample was peripheral blood, obtained on day 0 of AZD1222 vaccination. This TCR was sampled from an adult in good health. The CDR3 region is CAWSRGMDEQYF. CDR3 nucleotides: TGTGCCTGGAGTAGGGGAATGGACGAGCAGTACTTC.